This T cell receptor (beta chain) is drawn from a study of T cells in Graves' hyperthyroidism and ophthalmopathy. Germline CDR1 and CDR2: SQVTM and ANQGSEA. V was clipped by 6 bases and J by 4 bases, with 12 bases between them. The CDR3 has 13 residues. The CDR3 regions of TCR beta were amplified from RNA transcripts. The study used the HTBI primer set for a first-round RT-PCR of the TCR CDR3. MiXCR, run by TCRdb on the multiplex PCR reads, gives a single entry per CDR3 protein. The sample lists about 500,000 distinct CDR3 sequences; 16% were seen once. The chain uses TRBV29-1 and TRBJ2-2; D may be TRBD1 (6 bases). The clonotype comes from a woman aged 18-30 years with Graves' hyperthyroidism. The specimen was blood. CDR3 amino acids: CSVGHTRTGELFF. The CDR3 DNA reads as TGCAGCGTGGGACATACGCGCACCGGGGAGCTGTTTTTT.